This T cell receptor (beta chain) was retrieved from a study of cytomegalovirus exposure and HLA in healthy donors. The wider study: Early on, a data release was issued that held roughly 80 million unique TCRs from HLA-typed donors.

This clone turned up a few times. Antigen specificity is unknown. PCR primers comprised 60 Vbeta and 13 Jbeta primers. Assay used: immunoSEQ multiplex PCR; TCRdb lists only in-frame clones, some missing. The sample includes roughly 180,000 clones, around 79% of them seen just once. General observations from the study: Later on, a genetic analysis was performed. It linked a missense variant in DCLRE1C with V- and J-gene trimming of TCR beta. Cytomegalovirus association was listed for 164 TCR beta chains.

This CDR3 region has 14 residues. Per germline, CDR1 SGDLS and CDR2 YYNGEE. Between the trimmed V and J ends, which lost 0 bases and 12 bases, there was a span of 13 bases. The specimen was PBMCs. V and J are TRBV9 and TRBJ1-6; no reliable D call. This TCR derives from a female donor in good health and CMV-seronegative. The CDR3 reads CASSVAPEGIPLHF. In DNA, the CDR3 is TGTGCCAGCAGCGTAGCCCCGGAGGGCATACCCCTCCACTTT.